The T cell receptor beta chain under discussion was sequenced for a study of lymphopenia after photon versus proton radiotherapy. Worth noting for this clone: Its antigen remains unknown.

Some clones are missing from TCRdb's copy, which holds only in-frame ones; the method was immunoSEQ multiplex PCR. Here the sample spans about 26,000 clones, about 85% being singletons. General study findings and limits: Larger post-nadir TCR diversity loss correlated inversely with survival in deceased patients. Oligoclonal CD8+ Temra expansion after nadir drove photon patients' diversity drop.

Trimming took 5 bases from V and 0 from J; bases not matched to a gene: 7. CDR3 length equals 15 residues. Germline CDR1 and CDR2: MNHEY and SVGAGI. V and J are TRBV6-5 and TRBJ2-7, with 7 bases lining up with TRBD1. This receptor was obtained from a man aged 25 to 40 with gastric cancer. The sample was peripheral blood, taken from a patient treated with photon-based radiotherapy. CDR3 in DNA: TGTGCCAGCAGTAAACACCGGGACAGCTCCTACGAGCAGTACTTC. This gives the protein CASSKHRDSSYEQYF.